Following are 13 T cell receptor beta chains from one sample sequenced in a study of OX40 agonist ivuxolimab in advanced cancers. TCRdb's copy holds only in-frame clones and misses some; the assay was immunoSEQ multiplex PCR. The data hold 40,000 or so clones, with nearly 90% observed a single time. Source: CD4+ or CD8+ T cells sorted from blood, taken in a trial of the OX40 agonist ivuxolimab. All receptors derive from an adult with an advanced solid tumor such as melanoma, head and neck, liver or kidney cancer.

The chain couples TRBV18 to TRBJ1-5; the D gene is possibly TRBD1 (6 bases). CDR1 is KGHSH and CDR2 is LQKENI in the germline V gene. V shed 1 base and J shed 4 bases, with 11 bases lying between them. The length of the CDR3 is 15 residues. The CDR3, as DNA: TGTGCCAGCTCACCACGGCCAGGGGAAAATCAGCCCCAGCATTTT. Translated, it gives CASSPRPGENQPQHF.

The chain recombines TRBV9 with TRBJ2-5, with D possibly being TRBD2 (5 bases). The CDR3 is 14 amino acids. The germline gives CDR1 SGDLS, CDR2 YYNGEE. V lost 6 bases and J lost 5, with 17 bases in between. The CDR3 protein is CASTKRVYDETQYF. CDR3 coding DNA: TGTGCCAGCACAAAGAGGGTCTACGATGAGACCCAGTACTTC.

The chain carries TRBV7-2 and TRBJ1-1; 7 nucleotides align to TRBD1. The CDR3 has 14 amino acids. V was pared by 8 bases and J by 5 bases, with 11 bases of the junction left unmatched. Germline CDR1 reads SGHTA; CDR2 reads FQGNSA. CDR3 sequence reads: CASFLRGHGTEAFF. Written as DNA, the CDR3 is TGTGCCAGCTTCTTAAGGGGGCACGGGACTGAAGCTTTCTTT.

The CDR3 loop is CASSPVSGSRGDTQYF. CDR3 bases: TGTGCCAGCAGCCCTGTGTCAGGGTCCCGCGGCGATACGCAGTATTTT. The rearrangement links TRBV4-2 to TRBJ2-3; D perhaps matches TRBD1 (5 bases). Trimming removed 4 bases from V and 6 bases from J, with 20 bases in between. Germline-derived CDR1 and CDR2 are LGHNA and YNFKEQ. The CDR3 is 16 residues long.

This chain connects TRBV4-2 to TRBJ2-7; 9 positions agree with TRBD1. This CDR3 has 17 residues. After removal of 0 bases from V and 3 bases from J, the junction contained 9 bases not matched to a gene. Germline lookup yields CDR1 LGHNA and CDR2 YNFKEQ. In nucleotides, the CDR3 is TGTGCCAGCAGCCAAGAATATGCCGGGACAGGGTTCTACGAGCAGTACTTC. Its translation: CASSQEYAGTGFYEQYF.

V and J are TRBV7-9 and TRBJ2-3; D is possibly TRBD2 (6 bases). CDR3 length: 16 residues. V was cut by 2 bases and J by 4 bases, with 16 bases left in between. Germline V lookup: CDR1 SEHNR, CDR2 FQNEAQ (reference sequence). The CDR3 DNA reads TGTGCCAGCAGCTTAACAACGGGACTGATACCAGATACGCAGTATTTT. Amino acids: CASSLTTGLIPDTQYF. Based on the CDR3 plus reference TRBV7-9 and TRBJ2-3, the full variable domain is DTGVSQNPRHKITKRGQNVTFRCDPISEHNRLYWYRQTLGQGPEFLTYFQNEAQLEKSRLLSDRFSAERPKGSFSTLEIQRTEQGDSAMYLCASSLTTGLIPDTQYFGPGTRLTVL.

This chain links TRBV5-6 with TRBJ2-1; 16 bases are a match to TRBD2. The J segment lost 6 bases and the V segment lost 3 bases, leaving 12 bases of the junction unmatched. From germline, CDR1 is SGHDT and CDR2 YYEEEE. This CDR3 region has 19 residues. CDR3 amino acids: CASSSGLAGGPVPPNEQFF. For the CDR3, the DNA is TGTGCCAGCAGCTCGGGACTAGCGGGGGGGCCGGTACCCCCCAATGAGCAGTTCTTC.

In its sample, this clone was seen a few times. V usage is TRBV13 and J usage is TRBJ2-7; D gene unclear. The length of the CDR3 is 15 residues. The germline V gene has CDR1 PRHDT and CDR2 FYEKMQ (reference sequence). Trimming removed 4 bases from V and 7 bases from J, with 20 bases in between. DNA of the CDR3: TGTGCCAGCAGCTCTATTGAAACCCCCTTCGAGGAGCAGTACGTC. It encodes CASSSIETPFEEQYV.

In its sample, this clone was seen once. The CDR3: CASSQEGGKGYTGELFF. The DNA of the CDR3 is TGTGCCAGCAGCCAAGAGGGGGGAAAGGGGTACACCGGGGAGCTGTTTTTT. The chain links TRBV14 to TRBJ2-2; possible D gene TRBD2, 6 bases. The V gene lost 0 bases and the J gene lost 3 bases, with 14 bases spanning the gap. Germline-derived CDR1 and CDR2 are SGHDN and FVKESK. CDR3 length equals 17 residues.

The chain is built from TRBV7-6 and TRBJ2-1, with D hard to call. This CDR3 has 12 amino acids. Per the germline V gene, CDR1 is SGHVS and CDR2 is FNYEAQ. Trimming cost V 3 bases and J 7 bases, with 7 bases left between them. In nucleotides, the CDR3 is TGTGCCAGCAGCTTTTTAGAAAATGAGCAGTTCTTC. Encoded protein: CASSFLENEQFF.

The J gene is TRBJ1-1, the V gene TRBV2, with D perhaps TRBD1 (6 bases). The V and J ends lost 8 bases and 0 bases respectively, with 16 bases between them. The germline V gene has CDR1 SNHLY and CDR2 FYNNEI. CDR3 length: 15 residues. The chain's CDR3 is CASSLRRQVNTEAFF. CDR3 coding DNA: TGTGCCAGCTCCCTGAGGAGACAGGTGAACACTGAAGCTTTCTTT.

The chain carries TRBV28 and TRBJ1-2, with D tentatively TRBD1 (6 bases). The germline CDR1 and CDR2 sequences are MDHEN and SYDVKM. The CDR3 spans 13 residues. V lost 5 bases, J lost 8 bases, and 15 bases lay in between. In DNA form, the CDR3 reads TGTGCCAGCAGTGCGGTAGGGGGGAGAGGCTACACCTTC. It yields the protein CASSAVGGRGYTF.

The chain carries TRBV27 and TRBJ1-1; the D gene is possibly TRBD1 (5 bases). Trimming removed 3 bases at V and 5 bases at J, with 10 bases between. The CDR3 has 13 residues. Germline CDR1 reads MNHEY; CDR2 reads SMNVEV (reference sequence). The CDR3 sequence: CASSLGTRTEAFF. For the CDR3, the DNA is TGTGCCAGCAGTTTGGGGACGAGGACTGAAGCTTTCTTT.